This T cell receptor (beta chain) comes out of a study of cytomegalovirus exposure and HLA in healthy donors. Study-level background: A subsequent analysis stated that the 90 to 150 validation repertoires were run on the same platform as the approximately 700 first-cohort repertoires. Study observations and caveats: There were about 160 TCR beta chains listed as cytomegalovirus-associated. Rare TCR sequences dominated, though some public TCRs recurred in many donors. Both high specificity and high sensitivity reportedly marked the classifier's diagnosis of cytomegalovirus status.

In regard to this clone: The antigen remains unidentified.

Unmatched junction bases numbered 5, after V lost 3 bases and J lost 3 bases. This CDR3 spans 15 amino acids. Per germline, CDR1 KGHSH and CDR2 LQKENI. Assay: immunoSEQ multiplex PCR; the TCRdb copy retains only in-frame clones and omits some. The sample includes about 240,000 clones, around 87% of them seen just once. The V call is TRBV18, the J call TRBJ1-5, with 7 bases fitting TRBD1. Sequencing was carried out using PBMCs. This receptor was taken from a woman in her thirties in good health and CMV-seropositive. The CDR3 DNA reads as TGTGCCAGCTCACCCGACAGGGCATTCAATCAGCCCCAGCATTTT. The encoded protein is CASSPDRAFNQPQHF.